Shown below are 25 T cell receptor beta chains from a single sample sequenced in a study of response to subunit inactivated influenza vaccine. TCRdb re-derived calls from the RT-PCR reads in MiXCR, one entry per CDR3 protein. Found here are 530,000 or so distinct CDR3 sequences, approximately 24% of them singletons; the top ten hold less than 2.5%. Source: CD4+ T cells sorted from PBMCs, taken more than 4 days after vaccination. The receptors here all came from a man aged 45-60 years who received an inactivated influenza vaccine.

The chain carries TRBV5-1 and TRBJ2-7; D assignment may be TRBD1 or TRBD2 (5 bases each). V was cut by 1 base and J by 5 bases, with 16 bases left in between. Germline-derived CDR1 and CDR2 are SGHRS and YFSETQ. This CDR3 has 15 residues. The CDR3 protein is CASSLSGTGVNEQYF. The CDR3 nucleotides are TGCGCCAGCAGCTTGAGTGGGACCGGAGTCAACGAGCAGTACTTC.

The J gene is TRBJ1-2, the V gene TRBV30; D unresolved. CDR1 and CDR2 from the germline V gene are GTSNPN and SVGIG (reference sequence). The CDR3 totals 14 residues. Trimming shortened V by 4 bases and J by 6 bases, and 18 bases separated the two germline ends. CDR3 in amino acids: CAWNHQPTSDGYTF. CDR3 in DNA: TGTGCCTGGAACCACCAGCCCACGTCGGATGGCTACACCTTC.

J is TRBJ2-5 and V is TRBV20-1; 15 bases map to TRBD2. The J segment lost 4 bases and the V segment lost 4 bases, leaving 7 bases of the junction unmatched. The germline CDR1 and CDR2 sequences are DFQATT and SNEGSKA (reference sequence). This CDR3 spans 16 amino acids. The CDR3, as DNA: TGCAGTGCTACCCCTTGGACTAGCGGGAGGGCAGAGACCCAGTACTTC. Its translation is CSATPWTSGRAETQYF.

The chain links TRBV7-9 to TRBJ1-6; D not resolved. The CDR3 sequence is 16 residues long. Between the trimmed V and J ends, which lost 3 bases and 0 bases, there was a span of 9 bases. From germline, CDR1 is SEHNR and CDR2 FQNEAQ (reference sequence). CDR3 region: CASSFGSSSYNSPLHF. Written as DNA, the CDR3 is TGTGCCAGCAGCTTCGGCAGCAGCTCCTATAATTCACCCCTCCACTTT.

This rearrangement joins TRBV11-2 to TRBJ1-1; 7 nucleotides line up with TRBD1. V shed 5 bases and J 10 bases; nucleotides not matched to a gene: 10. CDR3 length: 13 amino acids. The germline V gene encodes CDR1 SGHAT and CDR2 FQNNGV. Here the CDR3 reads CASSTPRTGLAFF. The CDR3 DNA reads TGTGCCAGCAGCACACCCAGGACAGGTTTAGCTTTCTTT.

The table lists this clonotype with a few counts. The chain links TRBV7-9 to TRBJ1-1; tentatively, D is TRBD1 (5 bases). Trimming shortened V by 6 bases and J by 5 bases, and 10 bases separated the two germline ends. This CDR3 spans 12 amino acids. CDR1 SEHNR and CDR2 FQNEAQ come from the germline V gene (reference sequence). The CDR3 protein is CASSPKGTEAFF. In DNA form, the CDR3 reads TGTGCCAGCAGTCCGAAGGGGACTGAAGCTTTCTTT.

This clonotype was detected only a few times. J is TRBJ2-7 and V is TRBV12-3 or TRBV12-4, with 9 bases identical to TRBD1. The V segment lost 5 bases and the J segment 6 bases; nucleotides outside the gene matches: 5. CDR3 size: 13 residues. Here the CDR3 DNA reads TGTGCCAGCAGTGTGGACAGGGGTGGCGAGCAGTACTTC. Its protein is CASSVDRGGEQYF.

V gene TRBV28 combines with J gene TRBJ2-7; 10 bases are shared with TRBD1. The CDR3 loop spans 12 amino acids. The J segment lost 9 bases and the V segment lost 5 bases, leaving 4 bases of the junction unmatched. The germline V gene has CDR1 MDHEN and CDR2 SYDVKM. DNA of the CDR3: TGTGCCAGCAGTCCTCGGGACAGGGGGCAGTACTTC. Protein sequence: CASSPRDRGQYF.

The chain combines TRBV5-1 with TRBJ1-2; no clear D gene. The CDR3 length is 14 residues. The V and J ends lost 0 bases and 2 bases respectively, with 8 bases between them. CDR1 SGHRS and CDR2 YFSETQ come from the germline V gene. CDR3 nucleotides: TGCGCCAGCAGCTTGGTAGCGCAAAACTATGGCTACACCTTC. Its translation is CASSLVAQNYGYTF.

This clonotype was seen a few times. This chain joins TRBV20-1 and TRBJ1-5; D not resolved. V was trimmed by 1 base and J by 7 bases, leaving 11 bases between them. The CDR3 extends over 13 amino acids. Per the germline V gene, CDR1 is DFQATT and CDR2 is SNEGSKA (reference sequence). The CDR3 DNA is TGCAGTGCTAGAGTTCGGACCGACCAGCCCCAGCATTTT. It specifies CSARVRTDQPQHF.

The sample holds a few counts of this clonotype. The chain has TRBV18 and TRBJ1-2; D gene unclear. Trimming left V 3 bases short and J 3 bases short, with 8 bases between. The CDR3 runs to 13 residues. Germline CDR1 reads KGHSH; CDR2 reads LQKENI. Here the CDR3 DNA reads TGTGCCAGCTCACCGAAGAGAGACTATGGCTACACCTTC. It yields the protein CASSPKRDYGYTF.

This clonotype was counted once. The V and J genes are TRBV5-1 and TRBJ2-3; a possible D gene is TRBD1 (5 bases). The CDR3 runs to 14 residues. The ends were cut back, 0 bases at V and 2 bases at J, with 7 bases in the middle. The germline V gene encodes CDR1 SGHRS and CDR2 YFSETQ. The CDR3 here is CASSLDRTTDTQYF. CDR3 nucleotides: TGCGCCAGCAGCTTGGACAGGACCACAGATACGCAGTATTTT.

J is TRBJ1-2 and V is TRBV5-1; 9 positions match TRBD1. This CDR3 has 14 residues. The V and J ends lost 4 bases and 4 bases, in that order; junction bases with no gene match: 5. The V gene's germline CDR1 is SGHRS and CDR2 YFSETQ. CDR3 amino acids: CASSTGQGTYGYTF. The DNA for the CDR3 is TGCGCCAGCAGCACGGGACAGGGAACCTATGGCTACACCTTC.

V gene TRBV28 combines with J gene TRBJ2-3, with 9 bases identical to TRBD1. Germline V gives CDR1 MDHEN, CDR2 SYDVKM. After removal of 5 bases from V and 6 bases from J, the junction contained 6 bases not matched to a gene. This CDR3 is built from 14 residues. DNA for the CDR3: TGTGCCAGCAGTCCCCAACAGGGGGCGGATACGCAGTATTTT. Translating gives CASSPQQGADTQYF. The full variable domain, in which reference TRBV28 and TRBJ2-3 provide the parts outside the CDR3, is DVKVTQSSRYLVKRTGEKVFLECVQDMDHENMFWYRQDPGLGLRLIYFSYDVKMKEKGDIPEGYSVSREKKERFSLILESASTNQTSMYLCASSPQQGADTQYFGPGTRLTVL.

Comments on this clonotype: This sequence may be a read error, since a much larger clone differs from it by one base. The rearrangement uses TRBV5-5 and TRBJ2-7; 7 nucleotides match TRBD1. Germline-derived CDR1 and CDR2 are SGHKS and YYEKEE (reference sequence). This CDR3 contains 15 residues. The ends lost 4 bases at V and 2 bases at J; junction bases unmatched: 9. As DNA, the CDR3 is TGTGCCAGCAGCAATCGGGACAGTGGAACCTACGAGCAGTACTTC. Protein: CASSNRDSGTYEQYF.

The V gene is TRBV10-2, the J gene TRBJ2-3; TRBD2 is a possible D gene (5 bases). Trimming stripped 6 bases from V and 2 bases from J, with 12 bases between. Germline V gene sequence: CDR1 WSHSY, CDR2 SAAADI. CDR3 size: 14 residues. The CDR3 region is CASRTGIHTDTQYF. CDR3 nucleotides: TGCGCCAGCAGAACGGGAATACACACAGATACGCAGTATTTT.

This clonotype was observed a single time. This chain connects TRBV20-1 to TRBJ1-2; 8 nucleotides align to TRBD1. Per the germline V gene, CDR1 is DFQATT and CDR2 is SNEGSKA (reference sequence). With V trimmed by 7 bases and J by 8 bases, 12 bases remained unmatched. CDR3 length: 13 residues. DNA for the CDR3: TGCAGTGTTCGATCCACAGGGGGATTAGGCTACACCTTC. Translating it yields CSVRSTGGLGYTF.

The V call is TRBV2, the J call TRBJ2-2; D unresolved. V was clipped by 6 bases and J by 1 base, with 6 bases between them. Germline V gene lookup returns CDR1 SNHLY and CDR2 FYNNEI. The CDR3 is 13 residues long. CDR3 in amino acids: CASSQRNTGELFF. CDR3 nucleotides: TGTGCCAGCAGCCAGCGGAACACCGGGGAGCTGTTTTTT.

The rearrangement links TRBV12-3 or TRBV12-4 to TRBJ2-2; 7 bases map to TRBD2. There are 17 residues in the CDR3. Germline trimming cut 4 bases from V and 5 bases from J; bases unmatched to any gene: 13. The CDR3 loop is CASSSAQGRGETGELFF. For the CDR3, the DNA is TGTGCCAGCAGTTCGGCCCAAGGGAGGGGTGAGACCGGGGAGCTGTTTTTT.

This clonotype has just a few counts. CDR3: CASSVRTGNNEQFF. The CDR3 coding sequence is TGCGCCAGCAGCGTCAGGACTGGAAACAATGAGCAGTTCTTC. The V gene is TRBV5-1, the J gene TRBJ2-1, with D maybe TRBD2 (5 bases). Germline-derived CDR1 and CDR2 are SGHRS and YFSETQ. The V and J ends lost 4 bases and 5 bases respectively, with 13 bases between them. This CDR3 spans 14 amino acids.

The chain uses TRBV10-3 and TRBJ2-7; weak D call: TRBD1 (8 bases). Between the trimmed V and J ends, which lost 5 bases and 6 bases, there was a span of 17 bases. The length of the CDR3 is 14 residues. Per germline, CDR1 ENHRY and CDR2 SYGVKD. The CDR3: CAISTGGRVGEQYF. In nucleotides, the CDR3 is TGTGCCATCAGTACAGGGGGGAGGGTCGGCGAGCAGTACTTC.

This clonotype came up a few times. This chain uses TRBV7-9 with TRBJ1-4; 8 bases line up with TRBD1. Germline CDR1 is SEHNR and CDR2 is FQNEAQ (reference sequence). Germline trimming cut 5 bases from V and 8 bases from J; bases unmatched to any gene: 7. The CDR3 totals 14 residues. As DNA, the CDR3 is TGTGCCAGCAGCCCCGACAGGGGCCACGAAAAACTGTTTTTT. Protein sequence: CASSPDRGHEKLFF.

This clonotype was seen a few times. The CDR3 DNA is TGTGCCAGTAGTATTGAACGGCAGCCCCAGCATTTT. Translating gives CASSIERQPQHF. The chain uses TRBV19 and TRBJ1-5; D not certain. The V end was cut by 3 bases, the J end by 7 bases, with 7 bases between. Germline CDR1 is LNHDA and CDR2 is SQIVND (reference sequence). CDR3 size: 12 residues.

This clonotype has a handful of counts. This sequence joins TRBV9 and TRBJ2-7; 7 positions match TRBD2. V lost 4 bases, J lost 2 bases, and 21 bases stayed unmatched. The CDR3 runs to 19 residues. Germline values: CDR1 SGDLS, CDR2 YYNGEE. CDR3 DNA: TGTGCCAGCAGCCCCAAGGGTGTGTCCAGCGGGGCGCGCGCCTACGAGCAGTACTTC. It yields the protein CASSPKGVSSGARAYEQYF.

The chain uses TRBV9 and TRBJ2-3; D not resolved. Germline V CDR1 and CDR2: SGDLS, YYNGEE. This CDR3 has 15 residues. With 2 bases removed from V and 0 bases from J, the gap between germline ends came to 10 bases. CDR3 residues: CASSVSLASTDTQYF. Here the CDR3 DNA reads TGTGCCAGCAGCGTTAGTTTGGCGAGCACAGATACGCAGTATTTT.